The entry below describes one T cell receptor (beta chain). No antigen is known for it. The data originate from a study of early T cells in non-severe SARS-CoV-2 infection. Study information: Sequencing was performed on bulk RNA from unsorted whole blood, leaving chains unpaired.

Germline V lookup: CDR1 SNHLY, CDR2 FYNNEI. There are 13 residues in the CDR3. V lost 7 bases and J 5 bases, leaving 12 bases between the germline ends. General study points: Matching results from VDJdb favored anti-spike CD8 responses, leaving private and CD4 specificities undetected.

The TCR library protocol attached unique molecular identifiers to the individual cDNA molecules. Each CDR3 protein is one row after TCRdb ran MiXCR on the 5' RACE reads. The table records roughly 86,000 distinct CDR3 sequences, 5% to 7% of them present only once. Material: whole blood. This TCR came from an adult who was a healthcare worker with PCR-confirmed SARS-CoV-2 infection or an uninfected control (not recorded which). The chain couples TRBV2 to TRBJ2-1, with D maybe TRBD2 (6 bases). DNA of the CDR3: TGTGCCAGCACCCGGGACTTAAACAATGAGCAGTTCTTC. Protein sequence: CASTRDLNNEQFF.